These T cell receptor beta chains were read from a single sample in a study of T cell responses to AZD1222 COVID-19 vaccine. Here immunoSEQ multiplex PCR was the method, and the copy in TCRdb shows in-frame clones only, minus some. The table lists 95,000 to 100,000 clones, roughly 90% of them singletons. The input for sequencing was peripheral blood, taken 28 days after the second AZD1222 dose. The receptor set was obtained from an adult who received the AZD1222 COVID-19 vaccine. The CDR3 runs from the conserved cysteine through the conserved F or W. D genes are given only for firm matches. Clone size is not always given. Where it is, it says once, few, many or a class for expanded clones.

v_gene	abundance	d_gene	j_gene	CDR3nt	CDR3aa
TRBV7-2	NA	NA	TRBJ1-3	TGTGCCAGCAGCTTGACTGCCTCTGGAAACACCATATATTTT	CASSLTASGNTIYF
TRBV7-2	NA	NA	TRBJ1-2	TGTGCCAGCAGCTTAGATCTGGGGACCGGTGGCTACACCTTC	CASSLDLGTGGYTF
TRBV10-1	NA	NA	TRBJ1-1	TGCGCCAGCAGGGGGACCATGAACACTGAAGCTTTCTTT	CASRGTMNTEAFF
TRBV3-1/TRBV3-2	NA	NA	TRBJ2-1	TGTGCCAGCAGCCAAGTACTGGGGAATGAGCAGTTCTTC	CASSQVLGNEQFF
TRBV2	NA	NA	TRBJ1-2	TGTGCCAGCAGGGGCCCAGGCTACACCTTC	CASRGPGYTF
TRBV15	NA	NA	TRBJ2-5	TGTGCCACCAGCAGGGGAACAGGACAAGAGACCCAGTACTTC	CATSRGTGQETQYF
TRBV19	NA	TRBD1	TRBJ2-2	TGTGCCACCCCCAGGGACAGAGCCTTAGACGGGGAGCTGTTTTTT	CATPRDRALDGELFF
TRBV5-1	NA	TRBD1	TRBJ1-2	TGCGCCAGCAGCGTCGGACAGGGGGACTATGGCTACACCTTC	CASSVGQGDYGYTF
TRBV15	NA	NA	TRBJ1-1	TGTGCCACCAGCGGTGCCTTGCTCGGGCAGCTGAACACTGAAGCTTTCTTT	CATSGALLGQLNTEAFF
TRBV2	NA	TRBD1	TRBJ1-2	TGTGCCAGCAGCCTAGGACAGGGGGGCGGCTACACCTTC	CASSLGQGGGYTF
TRBV30	NA	NA	TRBJ1-6	TGTGCCTGGGCGGAAGGGGGGGGCCGGTCACCCCTCCACTTT	CAWAEGGGRSPLHF
TRBV4-1	NA	TRBD2	TRBJ2-7	TGCGCCAGCAGCCAAGATCGGGGGGTTCTCTACGAGCAGTACTTC	CASSQDRGVLYEQYF
TRBV5-6	NA	TRBD1	TRBJ2-7	TGTGCCAGCACCCACGACAGGGAAGTAGACGAGCAGTACTTC	CASTHDREVDEQYF
TRBV6-6	NA	TRBD2	TRBJ2-1	TGTGCCAGCAGTTACTCCCTGGCGGGAGGAGGCAATGAGCAGTTCTTC	CASSYSLAGGGNEQFF
TRBV6-5	NA	NA	TRBJ2-1	TGTGCCAGCAGCCGCGGCCAGTCCTACAATGAGCAGTTCTTC	CASSRGQSYNEQFF
TRBV7-2	few	NA	TRBJ1-3	TGTGCCAGCAGCCTATTCGAGGGCAGTGGAAACACCATATATTTT	CASSLFEGSGNTIYF
TRBV28	NA	NA	TRBJ2-7	TGTGCCAGCAGTTTAATCTGGAAGGGCTCCTACGAGCAGTACTTC	CASSLIWKGSYEQYF
TRBV28	NA	TRBD1	TRBJ2-7	TGTGCCAGCAGTTCGACAGGGTTGATCGACGAGCAGTACTTC	CASSSTGLIDEQYF
TRBV5-6	NA	TRBD2	TRBJ2-3	TGTGCCAGCAGCTTGGGACTAGCGGGACCACTAAGCACAGATACGCAGTATTTT	CASSLGLAGPLSTDTQYF
TRBV7-6	few	NA	TRBJ2-7	TGTGCCAGCAGCTTAGATGTGTACACTGGGCAGTACTTC	CASSLDVYTGQYF
TRBV30	NA	NA	TRBJ2-3	TGTGCCCTAGGTAGCGGAGGAAACACAGATACGCAGTATTTT	CALGSGGNTDTQYF
TRBV5-1	NA	NA	TRBJ1-1	TGCGCCAGCAGCTTTAAGGGGGGGAACACTGAAGCTTTCTTT	CASSFKGGNTEAFF
TRBV18	few	NA	TRBJ2-7	TGTGCCAGCTCACCAGCCAGCTCCTACGAGCAGTACTTC	CASSPASSYEQYF
TRBV7-6	NA	NA	TRBJ1-1	TGTGCCAGCAGCGTGACCATGAACACTGAAGCTTTCTTT	CASSVTMNTEAFF
TRBV24-1	NA	TRBD1	TRBJ1-1	TGTGCCACCAGTGAAGGGGGCCTGACCACTGAAGCTTTCTTT	CATSEGGLTTEAFF
TRBV6-5	few	NA	TRBJ1-2	TGTGCCAGCAGTTACTCGAGACGTCTGGGAACCTATGGCTACACCTTC	CASSYSRRLGTYGYTF
TRBV2	NA	NA	TRBJ1-6	TGTGCCAGCAGTTTGGGGCCAAACGTGGGGCCCCTCCACTTT	CASSLGPNVGPLHF
TRBV12-5	NA	NA	TRBJ2-1	TGTGCTAGTGGTTTGGTATCTAGCGGAGGGGGCTACAATGAGCAGTTCTTC	CASGLVSSGGGYNEQFF
TRBV28	NA	NA	TRBJ1-1	TGTGCCAGCAGTTCCCATGGACGGAACACTGAAGCTTTCTTT	CASSSHGRNTEAFF
TRBV6-1	NA	NA	TRBJ1-5	TGTGCCAGCAGTGAAGTAAAAGGGATCGATCAGCCCCAGCATTTT	CASSEVKGIDQPQHF
TRBV10-3	NA	NA	TRBJ1-2	TGTGCCATCAGTCCAGGGGAACTTAACTATGGCTACACCTTC	CAISPGELNYGYTF
TRBV28	NA	TRBD2	TRBJ2-1	TGTGCCAGCAGTATGACTAGCGGGCCCTCCTACAATGAGCAGTTCTTC	CASSMTSGPSYNEQFF
TRBV6-2/TRBV6-3	NA	TRBD2	TRBJ2-7	TGTGCCAGCAGCCGATCGACTAGCGTAACCTACGAGCAGTACTTC	CASSRSTSVTYEQYF
TRBV12-5	NA	NA	TRBJ1-1	TGTGCTAGTGACGGGCCGAAAACTGAAGCTTTCTTT	CASDGPKTEAFF
TRBV19	NA	NA	TRBJ1-6	TGTGCCACGGGTGGTTCACCCCTCCACTTT	CATGGSPLHF
TRBV6-5	NA	TRBD1	TRBJ1-5	TGTGCCAGCACCACCCTGGAGACAGGGGATCAGCCCCAGCATTTT	CASTTLETGDQPQHF
TRBV23-1	NA	NA	TRBJ2-6	TGCGCCAGCAGTCAATTTGTTGGGGGTCAGCCTAGCTCTGGGGCCAACGTCCTGACTTTC	CASSQFVGGQPSSGANVLTF
TRBV6-5	NA	TRBD1	TRBJ2-2	TGTGCCAGCCAAAGCACAGGGGGCTTTGGGGAGCTGTTTTTT	CASQSTGGFGELFF
TRBV6-2/TRBV6-3	NA	NA	TRBJ1-5	TGTGCCAGCAGTTATGCAGGGGATCAGCCCCAGCATTTT	CASSYAGDQPQHF
TRBV28	NA	NA	TRBJ1-6	TGTGCCAGCAGTTTTTACGGTTTAGGCAGTAATTCACCCCTCCACTTT	CASSFYGLGSNSPLHF
TRBV11-3	NA	NA	TRBJ1-4	TGTGCCAGCAGCGTTGACAGTAATGAAAAACTGTTTTTT	CASSVDSNEKLFF
TRBV6-5	NA	TRBD1	TRBJ1-1	TGTGCCAGCAGCCACGGAGACAGGGACACTGAAGCTTTCTTT	CASSHGDRDTEAFF
TRBV19	many	NA	TRBJ1-5	TGTGCCAGTAGTCTTGTAGGGGAAGGTCAGCCCCAGCATTTT	CASSLVGEGQPQHF
TRBV5-1	NA	NA	TRBJ2-7	TGCGCCAGCAGCTTCGATGGAATCGCCTACGAGCAGTACTTC	CASSFDGIAYEQYF
TRBV5-4	NA	NA	TRBJ1-6	TGTGCCAGCAGCTTGGATCAGGGAGCGAGTTCACCCCTCCACTTT	CASSLDQGASSPLHF
TRBV19	NA	TRBD1	TRBJ2-3	TGTGCCAGTAAACCGACAGGGGGCACAGATACGCAGTATTTT	CASKPTGGTDTQYF
TRBV2	NA	TRBD2	TRBJ2-7	TGTGCCAGCAGTGCCCCGAGTTCTAGCGGTCCCTACGAGCAGTACTTC	CASSAPSSSGPYEQYF
TRBV27	once	TRBD2	TRBJ2-1	TGTGCCAGCAGTTTACGTCCTAGCGGATACAATGAGCAGTTCTTC	CASSLRPSGYNEQFF
TRBV4-1	NA	TRBD1	TRBJ2-1	TGCGCCAGCAGCCAAAGGGACAGGTCCAATGAGCAGTTCTTC	CASSQRDRSNEQFF
TRBV4-1	NA	NA	TRBJ1-6	TGCGCCAGCAGCCAAGAGGGCCAGGGAGAGATCTCCTATAATTCACCCCTCCACTTT	CASSQEGQGEISYNSPLHF
TRBV15	NA	TRBD1	TRBJ2-2	TGTGCCACCAGCCCCACCTTGGACAGGGGGCATAGCGGGGAGCTGTTTTTT	CATSPTLDRGHSGELFF
TRBV12-5	NA	NA	TRBJ1-5	TGTGCTAGTGGTTTGGCACAGGGATATAGCAATCAGCCCCAGCATTTT	CASGLAQGYSNQPQHF
TRBV7-9	NA	TRBD2	TRBJ2-7	TGTGCCAGCAGCCAGGGACTAGCGGTGTACGAGCAGTACTTC	CASSQGLAVYEQYF
TRBV6-1	NA	NA	TRBJ1-2	TGTGCCAGCAGTGAAGCCCAGGGTTGGGGTTATGGCTACACCTTC	CASSEAQGWGYGYTF